This T cell receptor (beta chain) was identified in a study of cytomegalovirus exposure and HLA in healthy donors. Both 60 Vbeta primers and 13 Jbeta primers went into the PCR. Produced via immunoSEQ multiplex PCR; TCRdb's table is partial and in-frame only. The table for this sample gives about 210,000 clones. Whole-study findings and limits: In a later analysis, productive TCRs from donors in an Asian-associated ancestry cluster reportedly carried fewer N-insertions than the cohort mean.

V was cut by 2 bases and J by 0 bases, with 11 bases left in between. The V gene's germline CDR1 is KGHSH and CDR2 LQKENI. The CDR3 totals 17 residues. Remarks on this clone: Its antigen is as yet unknown.

Sequencing used PBMCs. The chain recombines TRBV18 with TRBJ2-6; D might be TRBD1 (5 bases). The source is a woman younger than 45 in good health and CMV-seropositive. The CDR3 nucleotides read TGTGCCAGCTCACCAGACCAGGGATCCTCTGGGGCCAACGTCCTGACTTTC. Amino acids: CASSPDQGSSGANVLTF.